This T cell receptor (beta chain) was captured by sequencing in a study of CD8 T cells in ankylosing spondylitis (dated by TCRdb to between 2016 and 2019). In the study overall: To find TCR variants linked to disease, the study profiled T cell receptor beta repertoires in ankylosing spondylitis patients and healthy donors. In total, the full study cohort was made up of 110 or so healthy donors and 25 ankylosing spondylitis patients. Samples of peripheral blood were taken, and for ankylosing spondylitis patients, synovial fluid was collected as well.

General study outcomes and caveats: Blood from ankylosing spondylitis patients appeared to be characterized by a TCR beta motif made up of under 10 highly homologous amino acid variants. The disease-linked clones were reported as significantly enriched in matched synovial fluid samples from ankylosing spondylitis patients. Some TCR beta motif variants had previously been reported in synovial fluid and blood of reactive arthritis patients, which suggested common disease-initiation mechanisms. A CD8+ phenotype was shown by the disease-linked clones, which were found at relatively low frequencies in peripheral blood.

Taken from cysteine to phenylalanine, the CDR3 has 14 residues. Only the CDR3 portion is preserved as DNA: 42 bases, with reading frame beginning at the first base. The junction shows trimming of 7 bases on V and 5 bases on J, and the gene matches do not reach 7 bases of it. The germline V gene provides CDR1 ENHRY and CDR2 SYGVKD. In its sample, this clonotype was seen many times. Its antigen is unknown. No base quality values were provided; no much bigger clone lies one nucleotide off. The sample was run on an Illumina HiSeq 2500. TCR beta libraries were prepared by quantitative 5'-RACE with molecular barcodes. In the paper's pipeline: To identify disease-linked TCR variants, a new computational method was used, one built on a probabilistic model of VDJ rearrangement. The public reads were run again by TCRdb, first through fastp at Q25 and then through MiXCR, and only productive beta chains were kept. Rows are unified per CDR3 protein, each entry keeping the most common DNA and genes. TCRdb's processing, not the authors' own work, is the source of the V and J calls. Here the sample has around 490,000 distinct CDR3 sequences; approximately 5% occur a single time. In total, the top ten clones hold 3.5% of the sample.

Material for sequencing was blood, either unsorted or a sorted T cell fraction (not recorded which). The chain was built from TRBV10-3 and TRBJ2-1; 8 nucleotides in the junction match TRBD2. This receptor was identified in a male donor with ankylosing spondylitis. The DNA sequence is TGTGCCATCAATCCGGGAGGGCCCAACAATGAGCAGTTCTTC. Protein translation: CAINPGGPNNEQFF.